A selection of T cell receptor beta chains follows, all from one sample in a study of CD8 T cells in Susac syndrome. MiXCR, applied by TCRdb to the immunoSEQ multiplex PCR reads, yields one record per CDR3 protein. This table has hundreds of thousands of distinct CDR3 sequences, about 93% appearing once. The sample taken for sequencing was CD4+ T cells from PBMCs. These receptors all stem from a human donor with multiple sclerosis. CDR3s include the opening cysteine and the closing phenylalanine or tryptophan. D genes are given only for firm matches. Size tells how often a clone was seen (once, few, many) or the class of an expanded clone, and some rows leave it out.

cdr3_nt cdr3_aa cdr3_length j_call d_call clone_size v_call
TGTGCCAGCAGTTTGGAGGACAGGGGCTATTTT CASSLEDRGYF 11 TRBJ2-3 TRBD1 NA TRBV12-3/TRBV12-4
TGTGCCAGTAGTATTCGGGGACTAGCGGGAGGATTGCCAGAGACCCAGTACTTC CASSIRGLAGGLPETQYF 18 TRBJ2-5 TRBD2 once TRBV19
TGCGCCAGCAGTCAATGGCGACAGGGGGCAAATGGCTACACCTTC CASSQWRQGANGYTF 15 TRBJ1-2 TRBD1 NA TRBV23-1
TGTGCCAGCAGTGATGGCTTGTTCGGCATTCAGTACTTC CASSDGLFGIQYF 13 TRBJ2-4 NA NA TRBV2
TGTGCCAGCAGTCTTGGGGGGAGCAATGAGCAGTTCTTC CASSLGGSNEQFF 13 TRBJ2-1 NA NA TRBV7-9
TGTGCCAGCAGCCTCAGGGACAGACCTAATGAAAAACTGTTTTTT CASSLRDRPNEKLFF 15 TRBJ1-4 TRBD1 NA TRBV7-8
TGCGCCAGCAGCCATGCAGGGTATACCAAAAACATTCAGTACTTC CASSHAGYTKNIQYF 15 TRBJ2-4 NA NA TRBV4-1
TGTGCCAGCTCAGCCTCTTCCGGGTTCCTTCGTTCCGAGCAGTACTTC CASSASSGFLRSEQYF 16 TRBJ2-7 NA NA TRBV18
TGTGCCTGGAGCTCATTCGGGGGCCCGCAGTATTTT CAWSSFGGPQYF 12 TRBJ2-3 NA NA TRBV30
TGTGCCAGCCCCCTGAGGGAAAACTATGGCTACACCTTC CASPLRENYGYTF 13 TRBJ1-2 NA NA TRBV12-3/TRBV12-4
TGTGCCAGCAGTGAAGCGGGCGCCGGAAACACCATATATTTT CASSEAGAGNTIYF 14 TRBJ1-3 NA NA TRBV2
TGTGCCAGCAGCTTACACAGGGATGGTGAAAAACTGTTTTTT CASSLHRDGEKLFF 14 TRBJ1-4 NA NA TRBV7-9
TGTGCCAGCAGTCAAAACCCCTTTACAGATACGCAGTATTTT CASSQNPFTDTQYF 14 TRBJ2-3 NA NA TRBV6-6
TGTGCCAGCAGTTTCGCAGGGGCTAGCAATCAGCCCCAGCATTTT CASSFAGASNQPQHF 15 TRBJ1-5 NA NA TRBV5-8
TGTGCCAGCAGCCCGAGCCGAGCAGGGCCCCAGTCCTATGGCTACACCTTC CASSPSRAGPQSYGYTF 17 TRBJ1-2 NA NA TRBV5-6
TGTGCCAGCAGCTTATTTGTCTCTGGGGCCAACGTCCTGACTTTC CASSLFVSGANVLTF 15 TRBJ2-6 NA NA TRBV7-2
TGTGCCAGTAAAGTGACTAGCGGGAGCGGGGAGCTGTTTTTT CASKVTSGSGELFF 14 TRBJ2-2 TRBD2 NA TRBV19
TGCGCCAGCAGTCCCAGCCTTAGGACAGGGGGCGAGACCCAGTACTTC CASSPSLRTGGETQYF 16 TRBJ2-5 TRBD1 NA TRBV23-1
TGTGCCAGCAGCCCCCAGGGGAGGGCCGGAAATGAGCAGTTCTTC CASSPQGRAGNEQFF 15 TRBJ2-1 NA NA TRBV7-9
TGTGCCAGCAGTCGGGACAGGATGTTCTATGGCTACACCTTC CASSRDRMFYGYTF 14 TRBJ1-2 TRBD1 NA TRBV12-3/TRBV12-4
TGTGCCAGCAGTTTGACCTTGCTGGTAGCCAAAAACATTCAGTACTTC CASSLTLLVAKNIQYF 16 TRBJ2-4 NA NA TRBV27
TGTGCCAGCAGCTTAGCTCCACCAGGAAACTCCTACGAGCAGTACTTC CASSLAPPGNSYEQYF 16 TRBJ2-7 NA NA TRBV11-1
TGCGCCAGCAGCTTGGAAGGTGCCAGGAAAGCTTTCTTT CASSLEGARKAFF 13 TRBJ1-1 NA NA TRBV5-1
TGTGCCTGGAGTGTTTCAAGGCCGGGCGAGACCCAGTACTTC CAWSVSRPGETQYF 14 TRBJ2-5 NA NA TRBV30
TGCGCCAGCAGCTCGGGGGACAGGGGGCAGCCCCAGCATTTT CASSSGDRGQPQHF 14 TRBJ1-5 TRBD1 NA TRBV5-1
TGTGCCAGCAGTCCGTTTCAGAACACTGAAGCTTTCTTT CASSPFQNTEAFF 13 TRBJ1-1 NA NA TRBV2
TGCGCCAGCAGTGAGGGACAATTCGGACAGGGGGCGCCTGAAGCTTTCTTT CASSEGQFGQGAPEAFF 17 TRBJ1-1 TRBD1 NA TRBV10-1
TGTGCCAGCAGCGTAGGGACAGGGGTGAATGAGCAGTTCTTC CASSVGTGVNEQFF 14 TRBJ2-1 TRBD1 NA TRBV9
TGTGCCAGCAGCTTACTTACCCTCCGGCGGGGAACAGATACGCAGTATTTT CASSLLTLRRGTDTQYF 17 TRBJ2-3 NA NA TRBV7-9
TGCGCCAGCAGCTTATCAATACTAGCGGGACCTTACAATGAGCAGTTCTTC CASSLSILAGPYNEQFF 17 TRBJ2-1 TRBD2 NA TRBV5-1
TGTGCCAGCAGCTTGAGCGGCAAGGGGGCTCGGACTGAAGCTTTCTTT CASSLSGKGARTEAFF 16 TRBJ1-1 TRBD1 NA TRBV5-8
TGTGCCGTTGGACGGGACAGATTGAACACTGAAGCTTTCTTT CAVGRDRLNTEAFF 14 TRBJ1-1 TRBD1 NA TRBV30
TGTGCCAGCAGCCAAGGACCATTCTCCTACGAGCAGTACTTC CASSQGPFSYEQYF 14 TRBJ2-7 NA NA TRBV3-1
TGTGCCTGGACGCTCAGGGAGGAGTATGGCTACACCTTC CAWTLREEYGYTF 13 TRBJ1-2 NA NA TRBV30
TGTGCCAGCAGCTTGGAACTAGCGGGGGGCCAAGAGACCCAGTACTTC CASSLELAGGQETQYF 16 TRBJ2-5 TRBD2 few TRBV5-4
TGTGCCAGCAGCCAGATGGGGACTAGCGCGCAGTATTTT CASSQMGTSAQYF 13 TRBJ2-3 TRBD2 NA TRBV3-1
TGTGCCAGCAATCCCCAGTGGGACAGCAATAATGAAAAACTGTTTTTT CASNPQWDSNNEKLFF 16 TRBJ1-4 TRBD1 NA TRBV5-6
TGCGCCAGCAGGTCGGAAGGGCACACCTACGAGCAGTACTTC CASRSEGHTYEQYF 14 TRBJ2-7 NA NA TRBV5-1
TGTGCCACCGGAGGACAGGGGTACACCGGGGAGCTGTTTTTT CATGGQGYTGELFF 14 TRBJ2-2 TRBD1 NA TRBV15
TGTGCCAGCAGCCTAGAACCTAGCGGAATCACCGGGGAGCTGTTTTTT CASSLEPSGITGELFF 16 TRBJ2-2 TRBD2 NA TRBV9
TGTGCCAGCAGCCCCAAAGGACAGGGTTTGGGTCCAGATACGCAGTATTTT CASSPKGQGLGPDTQYF 17 TRBJ2-3 TRBD1 NA TRBV7-3
TGTGCCAGCAGCCAAGATCTCACAGGGTTGATAGTTGAAGCTTTCTTT CASSQDLTGLIVEAFF 16 TRBJ1-1 NA NA TRBV3-1